This T cell receptor beta chain came from a study of blood T cell repertoires in COVID-19. Study background: Collection of acute and convalescent COVID-19 samples took place in the United States, Italy and Spain.

This CDR3 has 16 residues. Trimming stripped 5 bases from V and 2 bases from J, with 19 bases between. Germline CDR1 and CDR2: MDHEN and SYDVKM. Here immunoSEQ multiplex PCR was the method, and the copy in TCRdb shows in-frame clones only, minus some. The sample has roughly 200,000 clones; roughly nine tenths are singletons. The clonotype originates from a woman in her 40s with acute COVID-19. The sample was PBMCs or T cells enriched from blood (not recorded which). The chain carries TRBV28 and TRBJ2-7; D is perhaps TRBD1 (5 bases). The chain's CDR3 is CASSNNRNFLAYEQYF. The DNA of the CDR3 is TGTGCCAGCAGTAATAACAGGAATTTTTTGGCCTACGAGCAGTACTTC.